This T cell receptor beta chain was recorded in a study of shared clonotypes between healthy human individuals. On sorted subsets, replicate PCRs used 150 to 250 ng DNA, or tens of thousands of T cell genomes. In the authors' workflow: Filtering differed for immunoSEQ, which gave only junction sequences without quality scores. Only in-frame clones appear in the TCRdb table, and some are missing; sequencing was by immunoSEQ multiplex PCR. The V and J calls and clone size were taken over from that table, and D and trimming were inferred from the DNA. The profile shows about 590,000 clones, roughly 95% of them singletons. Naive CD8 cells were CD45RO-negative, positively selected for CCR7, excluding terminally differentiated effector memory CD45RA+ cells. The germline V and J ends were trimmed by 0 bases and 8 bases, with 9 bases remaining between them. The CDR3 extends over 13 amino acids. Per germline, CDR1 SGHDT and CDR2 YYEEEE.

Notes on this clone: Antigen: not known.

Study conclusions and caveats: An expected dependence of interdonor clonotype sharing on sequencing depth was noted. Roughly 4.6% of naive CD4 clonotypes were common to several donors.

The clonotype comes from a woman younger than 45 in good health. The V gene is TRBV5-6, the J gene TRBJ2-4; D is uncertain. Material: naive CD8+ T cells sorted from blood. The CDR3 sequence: CASSLAVEDIQYF. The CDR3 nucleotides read TGTGCCAGCAGCTTGGCGGTCGAAGACATTCAGTACTTC.